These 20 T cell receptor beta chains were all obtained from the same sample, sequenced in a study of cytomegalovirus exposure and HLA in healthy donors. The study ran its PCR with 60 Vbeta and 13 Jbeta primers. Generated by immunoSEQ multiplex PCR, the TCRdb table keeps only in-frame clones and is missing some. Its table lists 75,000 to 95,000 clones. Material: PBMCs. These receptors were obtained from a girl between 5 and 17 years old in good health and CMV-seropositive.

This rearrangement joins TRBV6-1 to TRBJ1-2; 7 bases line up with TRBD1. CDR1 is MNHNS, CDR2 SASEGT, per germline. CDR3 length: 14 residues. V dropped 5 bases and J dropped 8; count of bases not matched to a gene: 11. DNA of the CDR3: TGTGCCAGCAGTAATAAAACAGGGGCAAGGGGCTACACCTTC. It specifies CASSNKTGARGYTF.

CDR3 amino acids: CASSPQGRARQPQHF. The DNA of the CDR3 is TGTGCCAGCAGTCCTCAGGGGCGGGCGCGGCAGCCCCAGCATTTT. The chain combines TRBV28 with TRBJ1-5; D perhaps matches TRBD1 (6 bases). Germline V gene lookup returns CDR1 MDHEN and CDR2 SYDVKM. The CDR3 extends over 15 amino acids. Trimming cost V 5 bases and J 7 bases, with 18 bases left between them. Together with reference TRBV28 and TRBJ1-5, the CDR3 gives the full variable domain: DVKVTQSSRYLVKRTGEKVFLECVQDMDHENMFWYRQDPGLGLRLIYFSYDVKMKEKGDIPEGYSVSREKKERFSLILESASTNQTSMYLCASSPQGRARQPQHFGDGTRLSIL.

Here the CDR3 reads CASSPGYSNQPQHF. The CDR3 DNA reads as TGTGCCAGCAGCCCAGGGTATAGCAATCAGCCCCAGCATTTT. The chain joins TRBV11-2 to TRBJ1-5; a possible D gene is TRBD1 (5 bases). The CDR3 runs to 14 residues. The V and J ends lost 5 bases and 0 bases respectively, with 8 bases between them. Per germline, CDR1 SGHAT and CDR2 FQNNGV.

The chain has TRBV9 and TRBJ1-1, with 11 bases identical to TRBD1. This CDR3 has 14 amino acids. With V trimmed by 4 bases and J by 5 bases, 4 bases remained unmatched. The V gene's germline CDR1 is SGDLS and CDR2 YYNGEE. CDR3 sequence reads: CASSPDRGRTEAFF. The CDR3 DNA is TGTGCCAGCAGCCCGGACAGGGGGCGAACTGAAGCTTTCTTT.

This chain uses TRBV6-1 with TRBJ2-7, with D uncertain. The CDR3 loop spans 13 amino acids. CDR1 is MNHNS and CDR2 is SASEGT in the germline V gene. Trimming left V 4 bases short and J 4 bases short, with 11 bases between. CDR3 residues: CASSAYSSYEQYV. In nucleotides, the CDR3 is TGTGCCAGCAGTGCGTACAGTTCGTACGAGCAGTACGTC.

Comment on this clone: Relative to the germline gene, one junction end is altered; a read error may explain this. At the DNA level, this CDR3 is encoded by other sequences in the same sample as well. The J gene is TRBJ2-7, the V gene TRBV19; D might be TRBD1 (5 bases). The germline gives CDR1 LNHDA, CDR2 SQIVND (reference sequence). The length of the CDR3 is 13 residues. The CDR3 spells CATRRGTIYEQYF. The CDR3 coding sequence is TGCGCCACCAGAAGGGGTACGATCTACGAGCAGTACTTC. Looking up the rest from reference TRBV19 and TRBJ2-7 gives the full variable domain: DGGITQSPKYLFRKEGQNVTLSCEQNLNHDAMYWYRQDPGQGLRLIYYSQIVNDFQKGDIAEGYSVSREKKESFPLTVTSAQKNPTAFYLCATRRGTIYEQYFGPGTRLTVT.

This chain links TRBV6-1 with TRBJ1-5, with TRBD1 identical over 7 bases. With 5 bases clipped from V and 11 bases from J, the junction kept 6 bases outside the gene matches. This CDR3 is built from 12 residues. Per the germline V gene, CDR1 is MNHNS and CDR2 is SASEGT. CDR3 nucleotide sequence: TGTGCCAGCAGTCCGTTAGGACAGGCCCAGCATTTT. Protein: CASSPLGQAQHF.

CDR3 DNA sequence: TGTGCCAGCAGCGTAGCTTGGTCAAGGAGCGAGCAGTACTTC. Its translation is CASSVAWSRSEQYF. The chain carries TRBV9 and TRBJ2-7; D gene uncertain. The CDR3 spans 14 residues. Trimming removed 0 bases at V and 6 bases at J, with 13 bases between. The germline V gene has CDR1 SGDLS and CDR2 YYNGEE. Complete variable domain (other parts from reference TRBV9 and TRBJ2-7): DSGVTQTPKHLITATGQRVTLRCSPRSGDLSVYWYQQSLDQGLQFLIQYYNGEERAKGNILERFSAQQFPDLHSELNLSSLELGDSALYFCASSVAWSRSEQYFGPGTRLTVT.

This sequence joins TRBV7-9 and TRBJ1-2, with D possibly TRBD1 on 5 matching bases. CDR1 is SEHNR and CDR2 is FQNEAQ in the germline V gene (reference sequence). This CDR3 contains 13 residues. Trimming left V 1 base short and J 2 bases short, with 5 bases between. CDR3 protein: CASSLGQNYGYTF. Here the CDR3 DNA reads TGTGCCAGCAGCTTAGGACAGAACTATGGCTACACCTTC.

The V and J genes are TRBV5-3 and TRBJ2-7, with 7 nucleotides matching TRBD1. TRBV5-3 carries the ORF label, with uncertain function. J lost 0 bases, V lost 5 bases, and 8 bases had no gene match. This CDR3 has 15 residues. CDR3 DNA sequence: TGTGCCAGAAGTATGACAGGGAGTCCCTCCTACGAGCAGTACGTC. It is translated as CARSMTGSPSYEQYV.

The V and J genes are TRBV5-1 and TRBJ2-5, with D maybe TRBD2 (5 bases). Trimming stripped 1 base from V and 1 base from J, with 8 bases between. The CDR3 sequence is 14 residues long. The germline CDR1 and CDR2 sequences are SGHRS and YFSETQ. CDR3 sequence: CASSLSLAQETQYF. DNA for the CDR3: TGCGCCAGCAGCTTGTCGCTAGCCCAAGAGACCCAGTACTTC. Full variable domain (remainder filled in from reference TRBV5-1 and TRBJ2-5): KAGVTQTPRYLIKTRGQQVTLSCSPISGHRSVSWYQQTPGQGLQFLFEYFSETQRNKGNFPGRFSGRQFSNSRSEMNVSTLELGDSALYLCASSLSLAQETQYFGPGTRLLVL.

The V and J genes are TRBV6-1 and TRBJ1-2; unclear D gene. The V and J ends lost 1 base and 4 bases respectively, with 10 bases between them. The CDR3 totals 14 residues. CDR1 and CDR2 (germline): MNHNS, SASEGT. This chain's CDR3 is CASSEGAIVYGYTF. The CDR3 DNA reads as TGTGCCAGCAGTGAAGGGGCTATTGTCTATGGCTACACCTTC.

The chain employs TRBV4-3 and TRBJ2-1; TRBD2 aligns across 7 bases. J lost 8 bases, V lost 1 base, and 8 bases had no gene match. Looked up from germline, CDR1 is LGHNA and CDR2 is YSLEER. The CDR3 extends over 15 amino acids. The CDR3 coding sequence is TGCGCCAGCAGCCAAGGGGGGGGAGGGAGAGATGAGCAGTTCTTC. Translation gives CASSQGGGGRDEQFF.

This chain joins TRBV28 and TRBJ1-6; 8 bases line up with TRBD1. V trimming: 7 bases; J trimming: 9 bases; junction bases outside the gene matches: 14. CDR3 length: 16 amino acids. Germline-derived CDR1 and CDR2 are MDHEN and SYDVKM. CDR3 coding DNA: TGTGCCAGCACCAATCCGACAGGGGCAGTTACTTCACCCCTCCACTTT. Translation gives CASTNPTGAVTSPLHF.

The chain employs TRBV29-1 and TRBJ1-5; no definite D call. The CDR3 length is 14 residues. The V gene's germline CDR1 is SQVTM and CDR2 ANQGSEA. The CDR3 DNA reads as TGCAGTGCATCCTTTCGAGATGGCAATCAGCCCCAGCATTTT. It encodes CSASFRDGNQPQHF.

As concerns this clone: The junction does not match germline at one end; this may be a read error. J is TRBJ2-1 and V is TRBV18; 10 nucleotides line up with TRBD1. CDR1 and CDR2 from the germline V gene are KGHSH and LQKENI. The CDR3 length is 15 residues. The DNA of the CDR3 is TGTGCCAGTTCACCGAAAGGACAGGGGGACAATGAGCAGTTCTTC. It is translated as CASSPKGQGDNEQFF. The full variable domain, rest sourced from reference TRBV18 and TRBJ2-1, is NAGVMQNPRHLVRRRGQEARLRCSPMKGHSHVYWYRQLPEEGLKFMVYLQKENIIDESGMPKERFSAEFPKEGPSILRIQQVVRGDSAAYFCASSPKGQGDNEQFFGPGTRLTVL.

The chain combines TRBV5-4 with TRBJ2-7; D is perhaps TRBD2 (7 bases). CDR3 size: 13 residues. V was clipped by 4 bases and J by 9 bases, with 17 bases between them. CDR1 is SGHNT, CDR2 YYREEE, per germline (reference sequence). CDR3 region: CASSLRGAVGQYV. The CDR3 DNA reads TGTGCCAGCAGCCTCCGGGGGGCCGTAGGGCAGTACGTC.

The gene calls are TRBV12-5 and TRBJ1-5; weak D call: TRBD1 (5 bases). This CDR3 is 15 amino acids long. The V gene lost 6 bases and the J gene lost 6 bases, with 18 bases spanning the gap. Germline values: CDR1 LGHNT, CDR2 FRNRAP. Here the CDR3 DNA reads TGTGCTAGTGGCATCGGGACTCCTCGCGGTCAGCCCCAGCATTTT. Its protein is CASGIGTPRGQPQHF.

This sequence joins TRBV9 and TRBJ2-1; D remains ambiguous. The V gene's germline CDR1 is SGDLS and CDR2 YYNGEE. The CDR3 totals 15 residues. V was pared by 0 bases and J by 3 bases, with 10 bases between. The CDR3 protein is CASSVGVVIYNEQFF. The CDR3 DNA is TGTGCCAGCAGCGTAGGCGTAGTCATCTACAATGAGCAGTTCTTC.

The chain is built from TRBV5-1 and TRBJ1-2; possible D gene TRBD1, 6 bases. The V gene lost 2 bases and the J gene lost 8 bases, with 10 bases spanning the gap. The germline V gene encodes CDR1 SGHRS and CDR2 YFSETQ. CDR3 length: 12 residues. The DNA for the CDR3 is TGCGCCAGCAGCTTACAGGGATACGGCTACACCTTC. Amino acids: CASSLQGYGYTF.